This T cell receptor (beta chain) was obtained from a study of blood T cell repertoires in COVID-19. As for the study in general: Samples taken during acute and convalescent COVID-19 were collected in the United States, Italy and Spain. PBMCs, B-cell-depleted T cells, or T cells provided the cDNA or gDNA that made up the material.

As processed by the authors: For nucleated cells, counts were estimated from reference gene primer amplification. Here immunoSEQ multiplex PCR was the method, and the copy in TCRdb shows in-frame clones only, minus some. V, J and clone size are taken as reported in that table, and D and trimming were inferred from the DNA itself. The sample yields 120,000 to 150,000 clones, around 87% seen once. Material for sequencing was peripheral blood. The TCR comes from a woman in her 50s with active or convalescent COVID-19.

Here the CDR3 DNA reads TGTGCCACCTTTACACCATCAGGGGACTACGAGCAGTACTTC. Protein product: CATFTPSGDYEQYF. The chain joins TRBV28 to TRBJ2-7; D perhaps matches TRBD1 (6 bases). The CDR3 covers 14 residues. Germline V gene lookup returns CDR1 MDHEN and CDR2 SYDVKM. The V and J ends lost 10 bases and 3 bases respectively, with 19 bases between them.